The clone carrying this T cell receptor (beta chain) qualifies as medium-sized. The genomic DNA TCR beta CDR3 region underwent two rounds of multiplex PCR. The use of primers specific to each TRBV and TRBJ gene characterized first-round PCR. Each CDR3 protein gets one entry after TCRdb re-called the multiplex PCR reads with MiXCR. The sample gives 13,000 to 15,000 distinct CDR3 sequences, approximately 46% of which show up once; 35% to 40% is in the top ten. This sample was taken from a study of prognosis after radiotherapy for stage I lung cancer. This sequence originates from a donor over 45 with non-small cell lung cancer. The starting material was PBMCs, obtained before or after stereotactic body radiation therapy (not recorded which).

In DNA form, the CDR3 reads TGTGCCAGCAGTCCCGGGACAGGAGCGTACTACGAGCAGTACTTC. Its translation: CASSPGTGAYYEQYF. V and J are TRBV6-1 and TRBJ2-7; 8 nucleotides line up with TRBD1. The CDR3 consists of 15 residues. CDR1 is MNHNS and CDR2 is SASEGT in the germline V gene. J gave up 3 bases and V 5 bases, and 9 bases lay outside the gene matches.